Listed below are T cell receptor beta chains from one sample, sequenced in a study of T cells in Graves' hyperthyroidism and ophthalmopathy. TCRdb ran MiXCR on the multiplex PCR reads and lists one entry per CDR3 protein. The data show about 380,000 distinct CDR3 sequences, more than 11% seen once. Sequencing was done on a sample of blood. The receptors here all came from a woman aged 60-75 years with Graves' hyperthyroidism. CDR3s include the opening cysteine and the closing phenylalanine or tryptophan. D genes are given only for firm matches. The listing skips clone size in some rows; elsewhere it reads once, few, many or a size class.

j_call d_call clone_size cdr3_length v_call cdr3_aa cdr3_nt
TRBJ1-2 TRBD1 - 17 TRBV29-1 CSVEDPPPGQGYYGYTF TGCAGCGTTGAAGATCCCCCCCCCGGACAGGGCTACTATGGCTACACCTTC
TRBJ1-2 TRBD1 - 16 TRBV6-1 CASSSGQGASGYGYTF TGTGCCAGCAGTTCTGGACAGGGGGCTTCGGGCTATGGCTACACCTTC
TRBJ2-7 - many 15 TRBV11-3 CASSRPGPSADEQYF TGTGCCAGCAGCAGACCGGGGCCCAGCGCCGACGAGCAGTACTTC
TRBJ1-2 - many 15 TRBV5-1 CASRQTISGTYGYTF TGCGCCAGCAGACAAACGATATCCGGGACCTATGGCTACACCTTC
TRBJ1-2 - - 15 TRBV28 CASSTNGAASGGYTF TGTGCCAGTAGTACAAACGGGGCCGCGTCAGGGGGCTACACCTTC
TRBJ2-1 TRBD2 many 16 TRBV5-1 CASSSTSGRAHGEQFF TGCGCCAGCAGCTCCACTAGCGGGAGGGCCCACGGTGAGCAGTTCTTC
TRBJ2-1 TRBD1 many 14 TRBV6-1 CASKGQGLYNEQFF TGTGCCAGCAAGGGACAGGGACTATACAATGAGCAGTTCTTC
TRBJ1-1 - many 12 TRBV30 CAWSVLNTEAFF TGTGCCTGGAGTGTATTGAACACTGAAGCTTTCTTT
TRBJ2-7 TRBD2 many 14 TRBV27 CASSWASGAYEQYF TGTGCCAGCAGTTGGGCTAGCGGGGCTTACGAGCAGTACTTC
TRBJ2-4 - few 14 TRBV7-2 CASSLDIAKNIQYF TGTGCCAGCAGCTTAGATATAGCCAAAAACATTCAGTACTTC
TRBJ1-1 - many 13 TRBV7-9 CASSSWDNPKAFF TGTGCCAGCAGCTCTTGGGACAACCCCAAAGCTTTCTTT
TRBJ2-5 TRBD2 many 15 TRBV6-1 CASSDAGGRVETQYF TGTGCCAGCAGTGATGCGGGAGGGAGGGTAGAGACCCAGTACTTC
TRBJ2-7 - many 14 TRBV24-1 CATSDPPPRDEQYF TGTGCCACCAGTGATCCCCCCCCCCGGGACGAGCAGTACTTC
TRBJ1-1 - - 13 TRBV24-1 CATSRRGFTEAFF TGTGCTACCAGTCGAAGGGGCTTTACTGAAGCTTTCTTT
TRBJ1-5 - many 13 TRBV18 CASSANPGEPQHF TGTGCCAGCTCAGCCAACCCAGGGGAGCCCCAGCATTTT
TRBJ2-5 - - 11 TRBV19 CASSHGGTQYF TGTGCCAGTAGTCACGGTGGGACCCAGTACTTC
TRBJ2-7 - few 16 TRBV7-6 CASSLVTDARSYEQYF TGTGCCAGCAGCTTAGTTACGGATGCTAGGTCCTACGAGCAGTACTTC
TRBJ1-2 - few 14 TRBV7-9 CASRLNRVNYGYTF TGTGCCAGCCGCTTGAACAGGGTGAACTATGGCTACACCTTC
TRBJ2-5 - many 13 TRBV2 CASSEEGRETQYF TGTGCCAGCAGTGAAGAGGGGCGGGAGACCCAGTACTTC
TRBJ1-5 - many 15 TRBV27 CASSFGRYSNQPQHF TGTGCCAGCAGTTTTGGGCGATATAGCAATCAGCCCCAGCATTTT
TRBJ1-5 - - 15 TRBV15 CATSRGGRVGQPQHF TGTGCCACCAGCAGAGGCGGACGCGTTGGTCAGCCCCAGCATTTT
TRBJ1-4 TRBD1 many 15 TRBV7-8 CASSDTGTGNEKLFF TGTGCCAGCAGCGATACCGGGACAGGAAATGAAAAACTGTTTTTT
TRBJ1-3 - - 14 TRBV20-1 CSARGGGSGNTIYF TGCAGTGCTAGAGGGGGTGGCTCTGGAAACACCATATATTTT
TRBJ2-1 TRBD1 many 15 TRBV20-1 CSAPHPGQGGNEQFF TGCAGTGCTCCTCATCCGGGACAGGGGGGCAATGAGCAGTTCTTC
TRBJ2-5 - many 16 TRBV11-2 CASSLDRLWLQETQYF TGTGCCAGCAGCTTAGATCGCTTGTGGCTCCAAGAGACCCAGTACTTC
TRBJ2-1 TRBD2 few 16 TRBV15 CATSRVAGPLTNEQFF TGTGCCACCAGCAGAGTAGCGGGACCTCTCACCAATGAGCAGTTCTTC
TRBJ1-5 TRBD1 many 12 TRBV7-9 CASSHRGQPQHF TGTGCCAGCAGCCACAGGGGGCAGCCCCAGCATTTT
TRBJ2-2 - many 18 TRBV11-3 CASSLDPMWHMNTGELFF TGTGCCAGCAGCTTAGATCCAATGTGGCACATGAACACCGGGGAGCTGTTTTTT
TRBJ2-3 - many 15 TRBV12-3/TRBV12-4 CASSLDRVVTDTQYF TGTGCCAGCAGTTTAGACAGGGTGGTCACAGATACGCAGTATTTT
TRBJ2-3 - many 14 TRBV24-1 CATSETGSTDTQYF TGTGCCACCAGTGAGACGGGCAGCACAGATACGCAGTATTTT
TRBJ1-3 - once 16 TRBV19 CATRDRQGPGGNTIYF TGTGCCACCCGAGACCGCCAGGGTCCTGGTGGAAACACCATATATTTT
TRBJ2-6 - - 15 TRBV2 CASRAPGRRANVLTF TGTGCCAGCAGGGCCCCGGGTAGGAGGGCCAACGTCCTGACTTTC
TRBJ2-2 TRBD2 many 14 TRBV29-1 CSVRGGADTGELFF TGCAGCGTTCGGGGGGGCGCGGATACCGGGGAGCTGTTTTTT
TRBJ2-5 TRBD1 many 15 TRBV7-9 CASSLAPTGEETQYF TGTGCCAGCAGCTTAGCCCCTACAGGGGAGGAGACCCAGTACTTC
TRBJ2-5 - many 14 TRBV5-4 CASSGGTGLETQYF TGTGCCAGCAGCGGGGGCACAGGGCTGGAGACCCAGTACTTC
TRBJ1-1 - - 16 TRBV7-3 CASSLDGAALNTEAFF TGTGCCAGCAGCTTAGACGGGGCAGCTTTGAACACTGAAGCTTTCTTT
TRBJ2-3 TRBD2 - 18 TRBV12-3/TRBV12-4 CASSFRASGRRGTDTQYF TGTGCCAGCAGTTTCCGGGCTAGCGGGAGGAGGGGCACAGATACGCAGTATTTT
TRBJ2-2 TRBD1 many 14 TRBV20-1 CSARIGGNTGELFF TGCAGTGCTAGGATAGGGGGCAACACCGGGGAGCTGTTTTTT
TRBJ1-6 TRBD1 many 15 TRBV12-3/TRBV12-4 CASSNLGDRDSPLHF TGTGCCAGCAGCAACCTAGGGGACAGAGATTCACCCCTCCACTTT
TRBJ2-7 - once 13 TRBV30 CAWRDGPTYEQYF TGTGCCTGGCGGGACGGCCCAACCTACGAGCAGTACTTC
TRBJ2-3 - many 11 TRBV10-3 CAIRGTDTQYF TGTGCCATCAGAGGCACAGATACGCAGTATTTT
TRBJ1-1 TRBD1 many 15 TRBV6-1 CASSSRTGGDTEAFF TGTGCCAGCAGTTCCAGGACAGGGGGCGACACTGAAGCTTTCTTT
TRBJ2-3 TRBD2 many 14 TRBV5-4 CASSSGSGGDTQYF TGTGCCAGCAGTAGCGGGAGCGGTGGCGATACGCAGTATTTT
TRBJ2-1 - many 16 TRBV12-3/TRBV12-4 CASSSWGASRNNEQFF TGTGCCAGCAGTTCTTGGGGGGCCTCGAGAAACAATGAGCAGTTCTTC
TRBJ1-3 - - 15 TRBV20-1 CSAAYGSGSGNTIYF TGCAGTGCTGCGTACGGCAGCGGCTCTGGAAACACCATATATTTT
TRBJ2-7 - many 13 TRBV18 CASSSDSYSEQYF TGTGCCAGCTCATCGGACAGTTACTCCGAGCAGTACTTC
TRBJ2-5 - many 16 TRBV28 CASSLLVRQGQETQYF TGTGCCAGCAGTTTATTGGTTCGGCAGGGGCAAGAGACCCAGTACTTC
TRBJ1-3 - few 15 TRBV20-1 CSASPGLGSGNTIYF TGCAGTGCTAGTCCGGGACTGGGCTCTGGAAACACCATATATTTT
TRBJ2-3 - many 16 TRBV18 CASSPLGGGDTDTQYF TGTGCCAGCTCACCACTTGGGGGAGGAGACACAGATACGCAGTATTTT
TRBJ2-7 TRBD1 - 18 TRBV11-2 CASSLDRRGRDRDYEQYF TGTGCCAGCAGCTTAGATAGAAGGGGCCGGGACAGAGACTACGAGCAGTACTTC
TRBJ2-7 - many 12 TRBV10-3 CAISLSSNEQYF TGTGCCATCAGTCTTAGTTCTAACGAGCAGTACTTC
TRBJ2-3 TRBD2 many 17 TRBV24-1 CATSDSGLAKVTDTQYF TGTGCCACCAGTGATTCCGGACTAGCAAAAGTCACAGATACGCAGTATTTT
TRBJ2-1 - - 16 TRBV14 CASSPVRGTYNNEQFF TGTGCCAGCAGCCCTGTGCGCGGGACGTATAACAATGAGCAGTTCTTC